This TCR beta chain was retrieved from a study of OX40 agonist ivuxolimab in advanced cancers. Turning to the study itself: Participants, 70% to 90% male, averaged roughly 59 years of age, ranging from 23 to 79.

Only in-frame clones appear in the TCRdb table, and some are missing; sequencing was by immunoSEQ multiplex PCR. The sample lists over 30,000 clones, over 85% occurring once. Autoimmune disease history or systemic immunosuppression led to patients being barred. Germline V gene data show CDR1 as LNHDA and CDR2 as SQIVND (reference sequence). Trimming left V 2 bases short and J 6 bases short, with 4 bases between. This CDR3 comprises 11 residues. This receptor was identified in an adult with an advanced solid tumor such as melanoma, head and neck, liver or kidney cancer. The chain joins TRBV19 to TRBJ1-1; D is uncertain. The sequenced sample was CD4+ or CD8+ T cells sorted from blood, obtained in a trial of the OX40 agonist ivuxolimab. The CDR3 DNA is TGTGCCAGTAGTATAAGTTCTGAAGCTTTCTTT. Amino acid sequence: CASSISSEAFF. Using reference TRBV19 and TRBJ1-1 for the parts outside the CDR3, the full variable domain is DGGITQSPKYLFRKEGQNVTLSCEQNLNHDAMYWYRQDPGQGLRLIYYSQIVNDFQKGDIAEGYSVSREKKESFPLTVTSAQKNPTAFYLCASSISSEAFFGQGTRLTVV.